This T cell receptor (beta chain) was recorded in a study of cytomegalovirus exposure and HLA in healthy donors. The CDR3 length is 16 residues. The V gene end was trimmed by 6 bases and the J gene end by 0 bases; junction bases not matched to a gene: 1. CDR1 and CDR2 from the germline V gene are SNHLY and FYNNEI. A remark on this clone: Its specificity is unknown.

PCR primers comprised 60 Vbeta and 13 Jbeta primers. Here immunoSEQ multiplex PCR was the method, and the copy in TCRdb shows in-frame clones only, minus some. This listing includes fewer than 200,000 clones. Study-wide results and limits: An analysis was carried out at a later point. It showed that HLA-associated TCR beta chains were more clonally expanded than equally common non-associated chains.

The receptor was derived from a woman in her sixties or seventies in good health and CMV-seronegative. Sample: PBMCs. V gene TRBV2 combines with J gene TRBJ2-6; 11 positions match TRBD1. The CDR3 DNA reads TGTGCCAGCAGCGGACAGGGGGCCTCTGGGGCCAACGTCCTGACTTTC. Translated: CASSGQGASGANVLTF.